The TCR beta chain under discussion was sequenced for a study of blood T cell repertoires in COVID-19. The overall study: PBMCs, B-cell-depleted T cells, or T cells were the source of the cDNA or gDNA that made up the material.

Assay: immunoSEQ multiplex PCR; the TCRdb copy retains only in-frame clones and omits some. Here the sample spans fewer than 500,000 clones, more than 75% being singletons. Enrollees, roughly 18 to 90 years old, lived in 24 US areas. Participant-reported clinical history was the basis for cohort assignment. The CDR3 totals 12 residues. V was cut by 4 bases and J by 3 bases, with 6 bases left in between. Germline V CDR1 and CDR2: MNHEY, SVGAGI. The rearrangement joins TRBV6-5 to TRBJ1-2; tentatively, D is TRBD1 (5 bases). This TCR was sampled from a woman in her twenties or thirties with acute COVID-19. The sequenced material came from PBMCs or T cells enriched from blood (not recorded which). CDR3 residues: CASSWGDYGYTF. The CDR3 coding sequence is TGTGCCAGCAGTTGGGGGGACTATGGCTACACCTTC.